The present T cell receptor beta chain was sequenced within a study of cytomegalovirus exposure and HLA in healthy donors. The repertoire was sequenced with immunoSEQ multiplex PCR; TCRdb's copy has only in-frame clones and lacks some. Seen here are 150,000 to 200,000 clones, around 83% observed once, and the top ten hold about an eighth. Trimming removed 4 bases from V and 5 bases from J; junction bases left unmatched: 6. Germline lookup yields CDR1 SGHNT and CDR2 YYREEE (reference sequence). This CDR3 has 16 amino acids. The V gene is TRBV5-4, the J gene TRBJ2-1; TRBD2 matches 13 bases. Sequencing was performed on PBMCs. The TCR comes from a woman aged 25-40 years in good health and CMV-seropositive. CDR3 DNA: TGTGCCAGCAGCACTCTACTAGCGGGAGGGGACAATGAGCAGTTCTTC. It encodes CASSTLLAGGDNEQFF.